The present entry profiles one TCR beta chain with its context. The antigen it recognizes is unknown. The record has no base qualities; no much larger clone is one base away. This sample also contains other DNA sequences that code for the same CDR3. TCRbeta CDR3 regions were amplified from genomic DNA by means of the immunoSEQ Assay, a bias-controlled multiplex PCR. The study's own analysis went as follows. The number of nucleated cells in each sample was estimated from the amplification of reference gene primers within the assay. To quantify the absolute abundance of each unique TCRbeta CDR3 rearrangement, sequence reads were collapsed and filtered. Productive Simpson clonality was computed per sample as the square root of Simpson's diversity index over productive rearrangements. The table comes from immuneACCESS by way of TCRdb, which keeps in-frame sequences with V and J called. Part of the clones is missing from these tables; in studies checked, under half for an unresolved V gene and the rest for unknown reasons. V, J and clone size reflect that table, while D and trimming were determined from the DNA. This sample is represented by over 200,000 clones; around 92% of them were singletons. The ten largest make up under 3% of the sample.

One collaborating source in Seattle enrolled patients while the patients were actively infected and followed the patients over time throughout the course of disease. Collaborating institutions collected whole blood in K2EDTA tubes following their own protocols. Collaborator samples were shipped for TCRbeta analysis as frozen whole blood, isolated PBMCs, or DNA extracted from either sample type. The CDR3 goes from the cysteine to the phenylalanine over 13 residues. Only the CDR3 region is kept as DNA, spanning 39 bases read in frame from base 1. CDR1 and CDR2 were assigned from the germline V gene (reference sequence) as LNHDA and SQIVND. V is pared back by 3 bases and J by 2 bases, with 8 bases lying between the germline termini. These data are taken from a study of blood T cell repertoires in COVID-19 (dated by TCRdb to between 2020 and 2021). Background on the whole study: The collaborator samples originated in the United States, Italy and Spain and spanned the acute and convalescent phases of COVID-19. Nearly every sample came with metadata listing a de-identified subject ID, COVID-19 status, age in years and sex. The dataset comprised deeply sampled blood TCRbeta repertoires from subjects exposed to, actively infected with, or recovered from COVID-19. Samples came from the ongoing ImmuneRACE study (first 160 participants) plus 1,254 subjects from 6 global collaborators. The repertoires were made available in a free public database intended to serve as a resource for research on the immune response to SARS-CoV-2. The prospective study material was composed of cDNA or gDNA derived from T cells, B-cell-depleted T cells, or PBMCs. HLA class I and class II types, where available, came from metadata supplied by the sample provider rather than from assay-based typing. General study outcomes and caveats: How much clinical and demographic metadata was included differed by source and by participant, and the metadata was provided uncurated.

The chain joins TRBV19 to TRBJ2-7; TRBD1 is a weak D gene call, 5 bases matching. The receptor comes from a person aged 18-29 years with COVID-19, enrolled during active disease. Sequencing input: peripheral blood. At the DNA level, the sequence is TGTGCCAGTAGTATTACAGGAACCTACGAGCAGTACTTC. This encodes CASSITGTYEQYF.